The entry below gives a single T cell receptor (beta chain) sequence along with its context. Its antigen is unidentified. This record belongs to a study of cytomegalovirus exposure and HLA in healthy donors. This table comes from immunoSEQ multiplex PCR, and its TCRdb copy is limited to in-frame clones, with some not included. This table has around 230,000 clones, around 86% appearing once. The CDR3 has 15 residues. From the 120-subject validation cohort, which was separate from the roughly 620-subject first cohort, the donors were drawn. The study, taken as a whole, reports: Specificity of a few CMV-associated chains for CMV antigens was verified in vitro. The finding came from a later analysis; first-cohort TCR clusters tended to co-occur in the 120 or so validation repertoires. The study recorded around 160 TCR beta chains that were cytomegalovirus-associated.

Source material: PBMCs. The receptor was isolated from a woman in her twenties or thirties in good health and CMV-seropositive. The chain uses TRBV21-1 and TRBJ2-1; TRBD2, the D gene given by the table, was not confirmed from the DNA. TRBV21-1 is recorded as a pseudogene. In DNA, the CDR3 is TGTGCCAGCAGCACCGGACTAGCGGGGTTCAATGAGCAGTTCTTC. It is translated as CASSTGLAGFNEQFF.